These 31 T cell receptor beta chains came from one sample sequenced in a study of T cell repertoires in cytomegalovirus infection. TCRdb used MiXCR to reprocess the reads, holding one entry per CDR3 protein. The sample shows roughly 81,000 distinct CDR3 sequences, about 4% of them seen only once. The sample was PBMCs. The receptors here all came from a human donor in good health (CMV status not recorded). Some clones in this sample may be carry-over from other donors' samples.

By sample fraction, this clonotype is medium-sized (0.01 to 0.1%). This chain uses TRBV7-2 with TRBJ1-4; 7 bases line up with TRBD1. The CDR3 sequence is 14 residues long. V was clipped by 5 bases and J by 8 bases; unmatched bases: 8. Germline V gene lookup returns CDR1 SGHTA and CDR2 FQGNSA. The CDR3 loop is CASSLYRGGEKLFF. The CDR3 nucleotides are TGTGCCAGCAGCCTATACAGGGGAGGCGAAAAACTGTTTTTT.

This clonotype was recorded at least ten times. The chain recombines TRBV20-1 with TRBJ1-2, with no clear D. The germline V and J ends were trimmed by 0 bases and 5 bases, with 19 bases remaining between them. Germline assignment: CDR1 DFQATT and CDR2 SNEGSKA (reference sequence). The CDR3 covers 16 residues. This CDR3 reads CSARDFPAEISYGYTF. In DNA form, the CDR3 reads TGCAGTGCTAGAGATTTTCCCGCAGAAATCTCGTATGGCTACACCTTC.

Remarks on this clonotype: With a much larger clone just one base away, this may be a read error. V usage is TRBV7-2 and J usage is TRBJ1-1; D gene uncertain. CDR1 and CDR2 (germline): SGHTA, FQGNSA. This CDR3 has 13 residues. In DNA, the CDR3 is TGTGCCAGCAACTTAAACAGGAACACTGAAGCTTTCTTT. Amino acids: CASNLNRNTEAFF.

This clonotype was seen more than once but under ten times. A much larger clone lies one base from this, so it may be a read error. The CDR3 spells CSSSLVSPGEQYF. The DNA of the CDR3 is TGTTCCAGCAGTTTAGTATCCCCGGGCGAGCAGTACTTC. The chain employs TRBV28 and TRBJ2-7; D is uncertain. Germline V gene lookup returns CDR1 MDHEN and CDR2 SYDVKM. CDR3 length equals 13 residues.

This clonotype was recorded many times. The CDR3 reads CASSFISGAGNTIYF. The CDR3 coding sequence is TGTGCCAGCAGCTTCATCTCAGGGGCGGGAAACACCATATATTTT. The V call is TRBV7-2, the J call TRBJ1-3; TRBD1 is a possible D gene (6 bases). CDR3 size: 15 residues. Germline lookup yields CDR1 SGHTA and CDR2 FQGNSA. Trimming took off 3 bases at V and 4 bases at J, with 13 bases between the two ends.

This clonotype was seen ten or more times. The chain employs TRBV7-2 and TRBJ2-6; 8 bases are a match to TRBD2. CDR3 length: 16 residues. J gave up 2 bases and V 5 bases, and 5 bases lay outside the gene matches. Germline V lookup: CDR1 SGHTA, CDR2 FQGNSA. In nucleotides, the CDR3 is TGTGCCAGCAGCCCTCGGGGGGGTGCTGGGGCCAACGTCCTGACTTTC. It specifies CASSPRGGAGANVLTF.

This clonotype was seen many times. The chain uses TRBV7-2 and TRBJ2-5, with TRBD2 identical over 10 bases. The germline gives CDR1 SGHTA, CDR2 FQGNSA. The CDR3 covers 18 residues. The ends lost 1 base at V and 0 bases at J; junction bases unmatched: 8. Written as DNA, the CDR3 is TGTGCCAGCAGCTTAGATCTAGCGGGGGCACCGTACCAAGAGACCCAGTACTTC. Translated, it gives CASSLDLAGAPYQETQYF.

This clonotype came up many times. The chain couples TRBV12-3 or TRBV12-4 to TRBJ1-1, with 7 bases fitting TRBD1. The junction had 3 bases not matched to a gene; V was cut back by 6 bases and J by 5 bases. The CDR3 is 12 residues long. As DNA, the CDR3 is TGTGCCAGCAGGACAGGGAGGACTGAAGCTTTCTTT. Its translation: CASRTGRTEAFF.

This clonotype occurred many times. This chain links TRBV19 with TRBJ2-7, with D perhaps matching TRBD2 (6 bases). This CDR3 comprises 14 residues. Trimming left V 3 bases short and J 5 bases short, with 14 bases between. Germline values: CDR1 LNHDA, CDR2 SQIVND (reference sequence). CDR3 loop: CASSMRDPRHEQYF. CDR3 DNA: TGTGCCAGTAGTATGCGGGACCCCAGACACGAGCAGTACTTC.

This clonotype was observed many times. V is TRBV7-9 and J is TRBJ1-2; 7 positions match TRBD1. The CDR3 consists of 14 residues. V shed 1 base and J 5 bases; nucleotides not matched to a gene: 4. Germline CDR1 is SEHNR and CDR2 is FQNEAQ (reference sequence). CDR3: CASSLGTGSYGYTF. CDR3 bases: TGTGCCAGCAGCTTAGGGACAGGATCTTATGGCTACACCTTC. The full variable domain, in which reference TRBV7-9 and TRBJ1-2 provide the parts outside the CDR3, is DTGVSQNPRHKITKRGQNVTFRCDPISEHNRLYWYRQTLGQGPEFLTYFQNEAQLEKSRLLSDRFSAERPKGSFSTLEIQRTEQGDSAMYLCASSLGTGSYGYTFGSGTRLTVV.

This clonotype was observed a single time. V gene TRBV6-6 combines with J gene TRBJ1-5; 10 bases are a match to TRBD1. Trimming cost V 7 bases and J 6 bases; bases outside gene matches: 15. The CDR3 runs to 17 residues. Per germline, CDR1 MNHNY and CDR2 SVGAGI (reference sequence). This chain's CDR3 is CASNPRQGARRGQPQHF. CDR3 coding DNA: TGTGCCAGCAACCCTAGACAGGGGGCGCGACGGGGTCAGCCCCAGCATTTT.

This clonotype has ten or more counts. This rearrangement joins TRBV5-1 to TRBJ2-3; no firm D call. Trimming cost V 0 bases and J 6 bases, with 8 bases left between them. The germline gives CDR1 SGHRS, CDR2 YFSETQ. The CDR3 is 13 residues long. The DNA for the CDR3 is TGCGCCAGCAGCTTGGCCCCCCGGGATACGCAGTATTTT. It codes for CASSLAPRDTQYF.

There are many counts of this clonotype. The rearrangement joins TRBV20-1 to TRBJ1-1; D remains unclear. The CDR3 loop spans 13 amino acids. Trimming cost V 3 bases and J 3 bases, with 11 bases left between them. CDR1 and CDR2 (germline): DFQATT, SNEGSKA (reference sequence). The CDR3 nucleotides are TGCAGTGCTAGGCGAAGATTTGACACTGAAGCTTTCTTT. Protein sequence: CSARRRFDTEAFF.

This clonotype was detected many times. The chain has TRBV28 and TRBJ2-7; D unresolved. The V end lost 5 bases, the J end lost 3 bases, and 8 bases lay between the germline ends. Germline V gene lookup returns CDR1 MDHEN and CDR2 SYDVKM. CDR3 length: 12 residues. The CDR3 coding sequence is TGTGCCAGCAGTGACCAGGTCTACGAGCAGTACTTC. As protein: CASSDQVYEQYF.

At least ten counts were recorded for this clonotype. The chain combines TRBV2 with TRBJ2-5; 10 nucleotides match TRBD2. Unmatched junction bases numbered 6, after V lost 1 base and J lost 4 bases. The germline V gene has CDR1 SNHLY and CDR2 FYNNEI. CDR3 length equals 16 residues. CDR3 sequence: CASSEEVAGGGETQYF. The CDR3 DNA is TGTGCCAGCAGTGAAGAGGTAGCGGGGGGCGGAGAGACCCAGTACTTC.

This clonotype was recorded at least ten times. DNA for the CDR3: TGTGCCAGCAGCTTGGCCTTAACTAGCGGGGGGAGCGCAGATACGCAGTATTTT. It codes for CASSLALTSGGSADTQYF. The chain is built from TRBV5-4 and TRBJ2-3; 12 bases agree with TRBD2. There are 18 residues in the CDR3. V shed 0 bases and J 4 bases; nucleotides not matched to a gene: 9. Germline-derived CDR1 and CDR2 are SGHNT and YYREEE (reference sequence).

This clonotype was counted many times. The chain couples TRBV28 to TRBJ2-1; possible D gene TRBD1, 6 bases. Trimming removed 3 bases from V and 11 bases from J, with 14 bases in between. CDR3 length equals 13 residues. The germline V gene has CDR1 MDHEN and CDR2 SYDVKM. The CDR3 nucleotides read TGTGCCAGCAGTTTTCGATCGGACAGCAAGCAGTTCTTC. Its translation: CASSFRSDSKQFF.

This clonotype appeared many times. V and J are TRBV27 and TRBJ1-6; TRBD1 is a possible D gene (5 bases). V was shortened by 3 bases and J by 8 bases, with 17 bases between the two germline ends. The CDR3 totals 16 residues. Looked up from germline, CDR1 is MNHEY and CDR2 is SMNVEV (reference sequence). In DNA form, the CDR3 reads TGTGCCAGCAGTTTGACATCCGGGACGGAACATTCACCCCTCCACTTT. It yields the protein CASSLTSGTEHSPLHF.

There are many counts of this clonotype. The chain carries TRBV10-3 and TRBJ1-2; D may be TRBD1 (5 bases). This CDR3 has 14 amino acids. The V end was cut by 0 bases, the J end by 8 bases, with 13 bases between. Germline CDR1 ENHRY, CDR2 SYGVKD. Here the CDR3 reads CAISESAGGEGYTF. The DNA of the CDR3 is TGTGCCATCAGTGAGTCCGCGGGGGGAGAAGGCTACACCTTC.

This clonotype was observed at least ten times. CDR3 nucleotide sequence: TGTGCCAGCAGCTTATCAAGTTGGGGACCTAATTCACCCCTCCACTTT. This codes for CASSLSSWGPNSPLHF. V usage is TRBV7-2 and J usage is TRBJ1-6; weak D call: TRBD1 (5 bases). The germline gives CDR1 SGHTA, CDR2 FQGNSA. V was shortened by 2 bases and J by 6 bases, with 14 bases between the two germline ends. The CDR3 has 16 amino acids.

There are many counts of this clonotype. The chain carries TRBV25-1 and TRBJ1-3, with TRBD1 as a possible D gene (6 bases). The CDR3 is made up of 17 amino acids. V was clipped by 3 bases and J by 0 bases, with 15 bases between them. Germline V gene data show CDR1 as MGHDK and CDR2 as SYGVNS. CDR3 amino acids: CASSDNVAGASGNTIYF. CDR3 nucleotide sequence: TGTGCCAGCAGTGATAACGTAGCAGGGGCCTCTGGAAACACCATATATTTT.

This clonotype was found many times. This sequence joins TRBV7-9 and TRBJ1-1; D might be TRBD1 (5 bases). Germline V gene sequence: CDR1 SEHNR, CDR2 FQNEAQ (reference sequence). The ends were cut back, 3 bases at V and 3 bases at J, with 20 bases in the middle. The CDR3 extends over 17 amino acids. The chain's CDR3 is CASSFSQAGPPDTEAFF. As DNA, the CDR3 is TGTGCCAGCAGCTTCTCCCAAGCAGGGCCACCCGACACTGAAGCTTTCTTT. The complete variable domain, with remaining parts taken from reference TRBV7-9 and TRBJ1-1, reads DTGVSQNPRHKITKRGQNVTFRCDPISEHNRLYWYRQTLGQGPEFLTYFQNEAQLEKSRLLSDRFSAERPKGSFSTLEIQRTEQGDSAMYLCASSFSQAGPPDTEAFFGQGTRLTVV.

Ten or more counts support this clonotype. The V and J genes are TRBV28 and TRBJ1-1; TRBD1 is a possible D gene (6 bases). Trimming removed 4 bases from V and 3 bases from J, with 18 bases in between. The V gene's germline CDR1 is MDHEN and CDR2 SYDVKM. The CDR3 has 16 residues. CDR3 residues: CASSSWPGGADTEAFF. The CDR3 nucleotides read TGTGCCAGCAGTTCATGGCCGGGGGGGGCTGACACTGAAGCTTTCTTT. Together with reference TRBV28 and TRBJ1-1, the CDR3 gives the full variable domain: DVKVTQSSRYLVKRTGEKVFLECVQDMDHENMFWYRQDPGLGLRLIYFSYDVKMKEKGDIPEGYSVSREKKERFSLILESASTNQTSMYLCASSSWPGGADTEAFFGQGTRLTVV.

The table lists this clonotype with many counts. This chain joins TRBV28 and TRBJ1-1; 8 bases line up with TRBD1. Germline-derived CDR1 and CDR2 are MDHEN and SYDVKM. CDR3 length: 16 amino acids. V was pared by 6 bases and J by 4 bases, with 13 bases of the junction left unmatched. In DNA form, the CDR3 reads TGTGCCAGCAGGATATCAGGAACAGGGGGAGTCACTGAAGCTTTCTTT. It translates to CASRISGTGGVTEAFF.

This clonotype has ten or more counts. The CDR3 DNA sequence: TGCGCCAGCAGCTCCGGACAGGGAAGGAGCACCGGGGAGCTGTTTTTT. Translation: CASSSGQGRSTGELFF. V usage is TRBV5-1 and J usage is TRBJ2-2; 8 bases are shared with TRBD1. Germline trimming cut 3 bases from V and 4 bases from J; bases unmatched to any gene: 8. Germline values: CDR1 SGHRS, CDR2 YFSETQ. The CDR3 extends over 16 amino acids.

This clonotype was observed many times. V usage is TRBV7-9 and J usage is TRBJ2-3; possibly TRBD1 for D (6 bases). CDR3 length: 17 amino acids. V lost 1 base to trimming and J lost 2 bases, with 16 bases between them. Germline assignment: CDR1 SEHNR and CDR2 FQNEAQ (reference sequence). The CDR3 loop reads CASSLDRTGPNTDTQYF. The CDR3 coding sequence is TGTGCCAGCAGCTTAGATCGTACAGGGCCTAACACAGATACGCAGTATTTT.

At least ten counts were recorded for this clonotype. The CDR3 nucleotides are TGTGCCACCAGCAACCGAGCGGGGAGGGACTATGGCTACACCTTC. This sequence encodes CATSNRAGRDYGYTF. The rearrangement uses TRBV15 and TRBJ1-2; D unclear. CDR1 and CDR2 from the germline V gene are LNHNV and YYDKDF (reference sequence). The CDR3 is 15 residues long. Trimming took 4 bases from V and 3 from J, leaving 15 bases between them.

This clonotype was detected many times. The V gene is TRBV7-2, the J gene TRBJ1-4; 8 nucleotides align to TRBD1. The V gene's germline CDR1 is SGHTA and CDR2 FQGNSA. Trimming cost V 1 base and J 3 bases; bases outside gene matches: 4. The CDR3 extends over 16 amino acids. CDR3 sequence reads: CASSLGRTGPNEKLFF. In DNA, the CDR3 is TGTGCCAGCAGCTTAGGGCGGACAGGGCCTAATGAAAAACTGTTTTTT.

The sample holds many counts of this clonotype. This chain links TRBV2 with TRBJ2-1, with 7 bases that match TRBD1. Germline CDR1 SNHLY, CDR2 FYNNEI. This CDR3 contains 13 residues. V dropped 5 bases and J dropped 10; count of bases not matched to a gene: 8. CDR3 amino acids: CASSSRDSGEQFF. The CDR3, as DNA: TGTGCCAGCAGTAGTCGGGACAGTGGCGAGCAGTTCTTC.

The table lists this clonotype with many counts. This chain links TRBV10-3 with TRBJ1-2, with 7 bases lining up with TRBD1. The V and J ends lost 6 bases and 8 bases, in that order; junction bases with no gene match: 9. The CDR3 loop spans 13 amino acids. Germline CDR1 ENHRY, CDR2 SYGVKD. The DNA for the CDR3 is TGTGCCATCAGCTCCGGGACAGAACACGGCTACACCTTC. Encoded protein: CAISSGTEHGYTF.

This clonotype occurred many times. V and J are TRBV4-3 and TRBJ1-5, with 7 bases matching TRBD1. The CDR3 is 14 residues long. Germline V gene sequence: CDR1 LGHNA, CDR2 YSLEER. J lost 6 bases, V lost 1 base, and 3 bases had no gene match. CDR3 coding DNA: TGCGCCAGCAGCCAAGGACAGGGTGGTCAGCCCCAGCATTTT. This encodes CASSQGQGGQPQHF.